This TCR beta chain was identified in a study of CD8 T cells in ankylosing spondylitis. Study-level results: Relatively scarce in peripheral blood, disease-linked clones were CD8+. Enrichment of disease-linked clones was reportedly significant in matched ankylosing spondylitis synovial fluid.

TCRdb ran MiXCR on the 5' RACE reads and lists one entry per CDR3 protein. The sample comprises fewer than 400,000 distinct CDR3 sequences, roughly 14% of which are singletons, and roughly 1.1% rests with the top ten. In regard to this clonotype: The antigen remains undetermined.

Losses at the gene ends were 4 bases for V and 1 base for J; bases not matched to a gene: 6. The CDR3 runs to 15 residues. Germline V gene sequence: CDR1 SGHRS, CDR2 YFSETQ. This receptor was taken from a male donor with ankylosing spondylitis or in good health (not recorded which). The sample consisted of blood, either unsorted or a sorted T cell fraction (not recorded which). The genes are TRBV5-1 and TRBJ2-5; 8 bases match TRBD1. For the CDR3, the DNA is TGCGCCAGCAGCCAACAGGGGGTCCCCCAAGAGACCCAGTACTTC. This translates into CASSQQGVPQETQYF.